A selection of T cell receptor beta chains follows, all from one sample in a study of blood T cell repertoires in COVID-19. Measured with immunoSEQ multiplex PCR; TCRdb has only the in-frame clones, and not every one. The table has approximately 45,000 clones, approximately 87% seen once. The sequencing input was peripheral blood. Source of these receptors: a man aged 40-50 years with COVID-19, enrolled during active disease. Both conserved end residues are part of each CDR3. D genes are given only for firm matches. Clone size is given for some rows only: seen once, a few or many times, or a class if the clone is expanded.

D gene,J gene,V gene,clone size,CDR3 protein,CDR3 DNA
TRBD2,TRBJ2-5,TRBV7-9,-,CASSGGAETQYF,TGTGCCAGTAGCGGGGGGGCGGAGACCCAGTACTTC
-,TRBJ1-2,TRBV15,once,CATSREQAAWNYGYTF,TGTGCCACCAGCAGAGAACAGGCAGCTTGGAACTATGGCTACACCTTC
-,TRBJ2-7,TRBV28,-,CASSPGQHSYEQYF,TGTGCCAGCAGTCCCGGACAGCATTCCTACGAGCAGTACTTC
TRBD2,TRBJ2-1,TRBV24-1,-,CATSERTSGDSSYNEQFF,TGTGCCACCAGTGAACGAACTAGCGGGGATAGCTCCTACAATGAGCAGTTCTTC
TRBD2,TRBJ2-3,TRBV11-2,-,CASSSPRGGTDTQYF,TGTGCCAGCAGCTCACCCCGGGGGGGAACAGATACGCAGTATTTT
-,TRBJ2-7,TRBV4-1,-,CASSQVVEGDYEQYF,TGCGCCAGCAGCCAAGTGGTCGAAGGGGATTACGAGCAGTACTTC
-,TRBJ1-2,TRBV29-1,-,CSVEKGDGNTF,TGCAGCGTTGAGAAGGGGGACGGAAACACCTTC
-,TRBJ1-2,TRBV7-5,-,CVRSQGRKYGYTF,TGTGTCAGAAGCCAGGGGCGTAAGTATGGCTACACCTTC
TRBD1,TRBJ1-4,TRBV27,-,CASSNLGTGEEKLFF,TGTGCCAGCAGCAACCTCGGGACAGGGGAGGAAAAACTGTTTTTT
TRBD1,TRBJ2-6,TRBV25-1,-,CASSQGALGANVLTF,TGTGCCAGCAGTCAGGGGGCGCTGGGGGCCAACGTCCTGACTTTC
TRBD1,TRBJ2-7,TRBV29-1,-,CSVVARDSSYEQYF,TGCAGCGTTGTTGCCCGGGACAGCTCCTACGAGCAGTACTTC
TRBD1,TRBJ1-2,TRBV27,-,CASSQTGESGYTF,TGTGCCAGCAGTCAGACAGGGGAGAGCGGCTACACCTTC
TRBD2,TRBJ2-3,TRBV5-1,once,CASRQGTSGSQGTDTQYF,TGCGCCAGCAGGCAGGGGACTAGCGGGAGTCAGGGCACAGATACGCAGTATTTT
-,TRBJ2-3,TRBV2,-,CASSEFTSRDTQYF,TGTGCCAGCAGTGAATTTACCTCACGGGATACGCAGTATTTT
TRBD1,TRBJ2-3,TRBV5-6,-,CASSFGPTGLTDTQYF,TGTGCCAGCAGCTTCGGGCCGACAGGGTTGACAGATACGCAGTATTTT
-,TRBJ2-5,TRBV7-8,-,CASSLVGGTTKSGTQYF,TGTGCCAGCAGCTTAGTAGGCGGTACTACCAAGAGCGGGACCCAGTACTTC
TRBD2,TRBJ2-5,TRBV3-1/TRBV3-2,-,CASSRGTSGHAETQYF,TGTGCCAGCAGCCGTGGGACTAGCGGCCACGCGGAGACCCAGTACTTC
-,TRBJ2-3,TRBV6-1,once,CASSEARRGYTQYF,TGTGCCAGCAGTGAAGCCCGTCGGGGTTATACGCAGTATTTT
-,TRBJ2-2,TRBV6-2/TRBV6-3,-,CASSYSNRAGELFF,TGTGCCAGCAGTTACTCGAACAGGGCCGGGGAGCTGTTTTTT
-,TRBJ1-2,TRBV11-2,-,CATRDLAGYGYTF,TGTGCCACCAGAGACCTGGCGGGCTATGGCTACACCTTC
TRBD1,TRBJ1-2,TRBV4-1,-,CASSEADRVGYGYTF,TGCGCCAGCAGCGAAGCGGACAGGGTTGGCTATGGCTACACCTTC
TRBD2,TRBJ2-3,TRBV15,-,CATSRTSGGRTDTQYF,TGTGCCACCAGCAGAACTAGCGGGGGGAGAACAGATACGCAGTATTTT
-,TRBJ1-1,TRBV30,-,CAWSPRDTEAFF,TGTGCCTGGAGCCCCAGGGACACTGAAGCTTTCTTT
TRBD1,TRBJ1-1,TRBV5-4,-,CASSLGQGPTEAFF,TGTGCCAGCAGCTTGGGACAGGGACCCACTGAAGCTTTCTTT
-,TRBJ2-7,TRBV7-9,once,CASSSGLVYEQYF,TGTGCCAGCAGCTCGGGACTGGTCTACGAGCAGTACTTC
-,TRBJ2-6,TRBV30,-,CAWSVRGSGANVLTF,TGTGCCTGGAGTGTACGAGGCTCTGGGGCCAACGTCCTGACTTTC
TRBD1,TRBJ2-7,TRBV5-1,-,CASSLGDRGYEQYF,TGCGCCAGCAGCTTGGGGGACAGGGGCTACGAGCAGTACTTC
TRBD1,TRBJ2-1,TRBV4-1,-,CASSQVTGYKQFF,TGCGCCAGCAGCCAAGTGACAGGGTACAAGCAGTTCTTC
TRBD2,TRBJ2-2,TRBV18,-,CASSSLLAGGPRELFF,TGTGCCAGCTCATCGTTACTAGCGGGAGGGCCTCGGGAGCTGTTTTTT
TRBD1,TRBJ2-7,TRBV5-1,-,CASSPGGTGSYEQYF,TGCGCCAGCAGCCCAGGGGGGACAGGGTCCTACGAGCAGTACTTC
TRBD2,TRBJ2-1,TRBV7-6,-,CASSGTSKGYNEQFF,TGTGCCAGCAGCGGGACTAGCAAGGGCTACAATGAGCAGTTCTTC
TRBD1,TRBJ1-2,TRBV19,-,CASSSAGTANYGYTF,TGTGCCAGTAGTTCAGCCGGGACAGCTAACTATGGCTACACCTTC
-,TRBJ1-4,TRBV6-5,-,CASSYSGGPNEKLFF,TGTGCCAGCAGTTACTCGGGGGGACCTAATGAAAAACTGTTTTTT
TRBD1,TRBJ1-6,TRBV5-1,-,CASSPGQGKSNSPLHF,TGCGCCAGCAGCCCCGGACAGGGCAAGAGTAATTCACCCCTCCACTTT
TRBD1,TRBJ2-3,TRBV6-2/TRBV6-3,-,CASSYGQGAGDTQYF,TGTGCCAGCAGTTACGGACAGGGAGCCGGGGATACGCAGTATTTT
-,TRBJ1-3,TRBV29-1,-,CSVVLPSSGNTIYF,TGCAGCGTTGTCCTCCCTAGCTCTGGAAACACCATATATTTT
TRBD2,TRBJ2-7,TRBV28,-,CASQVSGRVGSEQYF,TGTGCCAGCCAGGTGAGCGGGAGAGTCGGTTCCGAGCAGTACTTC
TRBD2,TRBJ2-1,TRBV30,-,CAWKAQPPPGTSNEQFF,TGTGCCTGGAAAGCCCAACCCCCCCCCGGGACTAGCAATGAGCAGTTCTTC
TRBD1,TRBJ1-3,TRBV2,-,CASSRQGASLSGNTIYF,TGTGCCAGCAGTCGACAGGGGGCGAGCCTCTCTGGAAACACCATATATTTT
TRBD1,TRBJ1-1,TRBV9,-,CASSEYDRDAGAEAFF,TGTGCCAGCAGCGAATACGACAGGGACGCGGGTGCTGAAGCTTTCTTT
-,TRBJ2-3,TRBV5-1,-,CASSLELGETDTQYF,TGCGCCAGCAGCTTGGAGCTAGGGGAAACAGATACGCAGTATTTT
-,TRBJ2-6,TRBV9,-,CASSPDMFLSGANVLTF,TGTGCCAGCAGCCCAGACATGTTCCTCTCTGGGGCCAACGTCCTGACTTTC